This TCR beta chain was retrieved from a study of T cell responses to AZD1222 COVID-19 vaccine. With respect to this clone: Its antigen is still unknown.

Repertoires were generated with immunoSEQ multiplex PCR, while TCRdb's copy carries only in-frame clones and drops some. The sample has about 140,000 clones; around 90% are singletons. V lost 4 bases to trimming and J lost 0 bases; unmatched junction nucleotides: 12. The CDR3 is made up of 19 amino acids. CDR1 and CDR2 (germline): SNHLY, FYNNEI. Findings and caveats of the study: White British people made up most donors, females outnumbered males, and clonal diversity was possibly underestimated. Variant regions that are unmutated are reportedly the target of nearly half of spike-specific TCRs. Two AZD1222 administrations were followed by greater Spike-specific TCR breadth and depth. Vaccine-related CD4 TCRs covered spike, predominating at 160-218 and 743-854.

Sample: peripheral blood, taken 28 days after the second dose of the MenACWY control vaccine. This receptor was taken from an adult who received the MenACWY meningococcal vaccine as a control. The rearrangement uses TRBV2 and TRBJ1-3; 10 bases line up with TRBD1. CDR3 DNA sequence: TGTGCCAGCAGTGGTAACCGGGACAGGGGAGGTTTCTCTGGAAACACCATATATTTT. Translating it yields CASSGNRDRGGFSGNTIYF.